These 10 T cell receptor beta chains were all obtained from the same sample, sequenced in a study of blood T cell repertoires in COVID-19. Sequencing was performed with immunoSEQ multiplex PCR; in TCRdb, only in-frame clones are kept and a portion is missing. Of 120,000 to 150,000 clones listed, approximately 87% are singletons. Sequenced input: PBMCs or T cells enriched from blood (not recorded which). These TCRs come from a man between 50 and 59 years old in a cohort exposed to, infected with or recovered from COVID-19 (not recorded which).

The chain carries TRBV7-7 and TRBJ2-2, with D perhaps matching TRBD1 (6 bases). CDR1 is SSHAT and CDR2 is FNYEAQ in the germline V gene (reference sequence). CDR3 size: 15 residues. The V end was cut by 5 bases, the J end by 6 bases, with 16 bases between. CDR3 sequence: CASSPQPGDAGELFF. CDR3 coding DNA: TGTGCCAGCAGCCCACAACCAGGGGACGCCGGGGAGCTGTTTTTT.

The J gene is TRBJ2-6, the V gene TRBV10-1, with D possibly TRBD2 on 6 matching bases. The V gene's germline CDR1 is WNHNN and CDR2 SYGVQD (reference sequence). The CDR3 consists of 17 residues. V was cut by 0 bases and J by 1 base, with 10 bases left in between. The CDR3 reads CASSESGGTSGANVLTF. For the CDR3, the DNA is TGCGCCAGCAGTGAGTCGGGGGGAACATCTGGGGCCAACGTCCTGACTTTC.

The CDR3 coding sequence is TGTGCCAGCAGTTTAAGCCCGGACAGCCAGTACTTC. Protein sequence: CASSLSPDSQYF. The rearrangement links TRBV12-3 or TRBV12-4 to TRBJ2-4; TRBD1 is a possible D gene (6 bases). With 2 bases removed from V and 13 bases from J, the gap between germline ends came to 12 bases. The length of the CDR3 is 12 residues.

This chain connects TRBV5-1 to TRBJ2-1, with TRBD2 identical over 7 bases. The CDR3 has 16 residues. V lost 7 bases and J lost 5; bases outside the gene matches: 15. CDR1 SGHRS and CDR2 YFSETQ come from the germline V gene. The CDR3 reads CASGPEDGRINNEQFF. In nucleotides, the CDR3 is TGCGCCAGCGGACCCGAAGACGGGAGGATAAACAATGAGCAGTTCTTC.

This chain uses TRBV10-3 with TRBJ2-7, with 8 bases identical to TRBD1. CDR3 length: 15 residues. V was pared by 2 bases and J by 4 bases, with 7 bases of the junction left unmatched. Germline loops: CDR1 ENHRY, CDR2 SYGVKD. The CDR3 region is CAISETNRGTYEQYF. The CDR3 DNA reads TGTGCCATCAGTGAGACAAACAGGGGGACTTACGAGCAGTACTTC.

The V call is TRBV18, the J call TRBJ1-6, with 10 bases that match TRBD1. CDR1 is KGHSH and CDR2 is LQKENI in the germline V gene. The ends lost 2 bases at V and 10 bases at J; junction bases unmatched: 5. The CDR3 contains 15 residues. CDR3 loop: CASSPGTGDQSPLHF. Here the CDR3 DNA reads TGTGCCAGCTCACCAGGGACAGGGGACCAGTCACCCCTCCACTTT.

The CDR3 loop reads CASSLLSTGHGYTF. CDR3 nucleotides: TGTGCCAGCAGTTTATTGTCGACAGGGCACGGCTACACCTTC. The V call is TRBV27, the J call TRBJ1-2; the match to TRBD1 covers 7 bases. Germline loops: CDR1 MNHEY, CDR2 SMNVEV (reference sequence). V shed 1 base, J shed 8 bases, and the junction held 7 bases outside the gene matches. The CDR3 sequence is 14 residues long.

This clone was counted a single time. This sequence joins TRBV9 and TRBJ2-3, with D unresolved. Germline values: CDR1 SGDLS, CDR2 YYNGEE. The CDR3 extends over 12 amino acids. V dropped 4 bases and J dropped 1 base, with 4 bases sitting between them. The CDR3: CASSLGTDTQYF. The CDR3 DNA is TGTGCCAGCAGCCTCGGCACAGATACGCAGTATTTT.

The chain uses TRBV28 and TRBJ1-6; D remains unclear. This CDR3 has 15 amino acids. Germline V gives CDR1 MDHEN, CDR2 SYDVKM. The V gene lost 1 base and the J gene lost 10 bases, with 14 bases spanning the gap. The CDR3 nucleotides are TGTGCCAGCAGTTTATCCCTCCGGAGCGGGTCACCCCTCCACTTT. This codes for CASSLSLRSGSPLHF.

The chain carries TRBV9 and TRBJ2-1; D may be TRBD1 (6 bases). V was cut by 3 bases and J by 0 bases, with 13 bases left in between. This CDR3 is 16 amino acids long. The germline CDR1 and CDR2 sequences are SGDLS and YYNGEE. The CDR3 DNA reads as TGTGCCAGCAGCGCGCAAACAGGGCTCTCCTACAATGAGCAGTTCTTC. It is translated as CASSAQTGLSYNEQFF.